This TCR beta chain appears in the sequencing data of a study of blood T cell repertoires in COVID-19. For the study at large: The United States, Italy and Spain supplied acute and convalescent COVID-19 samples. The analysed material was cDNA or gDNA that came from T cells, B-cell-depleted T cells, or PBMCs.

Original analysis: Quantification of nucleated cells was approximated via reference gene primer amplification. Method: immunoSEQ multiplex PCR; TCRdb's copy keeps in-frame clones and lacks some. V, J and clone size are those of that table, while D and trimming were read from the DNA. The sample carries 90,000 to 150,000 clones, 80% to 90% recorded once. V lost 5 bases to trimming and J lost 6 bases, with 15 bases between them. The CDR3 sequence is 14 residues long. Germline V gene lookup returns CDR1 MDHEN and CDR2 SYDVKM. This chain joins TRBV28 and TRBJ2-3, with D uncertain. This clonotype was sampled from an older man with active or convalescent COVID-19. Material for sequencing was peripheral blood. CDR3 sequence: CASSAAEGRDTQYF. In DNA, the CDR3 is TGTGCCAGCAGTGCCGCGGAAGGAAGGGATACGCAGTATTTT.